These 22 T cell receptor beta chains share one sample of origin, sequenced in a study of a mutant IDH1 vaccine in newly diagnosed glioma (dated by TCRdb to about 2021). What this sample's time point label stands for: week 23, last vaccination. Every vaccine dose consisted of 300 ug of a 20-mer mutant IDH1 peptide in Montanide, administered subcutaneously together with topical imiquimod. These TCRs are of unknown antigen specificity. The library was produced with the immunoSEQ multiplex PCR assay. This is the immuneACCESS table as TCRdb keeps it, with only in-frame sequences that have V and J called. A part of the clones is gone; compared with another copy, unresolved V genes explain less than half, and the rest is unexplained. In this sample the table shows roughly 45,000 clones, approximately 84% of which occur a single time. The ten biggest clones cover 2% to 3% of the sample. This specimen was PBMCs, taken from a glioma patient whose treatment included an IDH1 peptide vaccine. The receptors come from a woman aged 18 to 35 with glioma. Some clones in this sample may be carry-over from other donors' samples.

This sequence joins TRBV5-1 and TRBJ1-2, with D uncertain. The CDR3 contains 13 residues. V gave up 0 bases and J gave up 3 bases, with 6 bases separating them. CDR1 is SGHRS, CDR2 YFSETQ, per germline. CDR3 DNA sequence: TGCGCCAGCAGCTTGGTATCAGACTATGGCTACACCTTC. Its protein product is CASSLVSDYGYTF.

This chain joins TRBV11-2 and TRBJ2-5; D remains unclear. V lost 5 bases and J lost 6, with 16 bases in between. The CDR3 has 14 amino acids. The germline CDR1 and CDR2 sequences are SGHAT and FQNNGV. As DNA, the CDR3 is TGTGCCAGCAGCCCCCTGAGAGGCGAACAGACCCAGTACTTC. Residues: CASSPLRGEQTQYF.

The chain is built from TRBV29-1 and TRBJ1-1, with D possibly matching TRBD1 (5 bases). There are 15 residues in the CDR3. The germline CDR1 and CDR2 sequences are SQVTM and ANQGSEA. Trimming pared 6 bases from V and 2 bases from J, leaving 19 bases between. CDR3 DNA: TGCAGCGTGAAGGGAGGGGCCGACCTAAACACTGAAGCTTTCTTT. Encoded protein: CSVKGGADLNTEAFF.

The V and J genes are TRBV11-2 and TRBJ2-7; perhaps TRBD1 as D (5 bases). Germline values: CDR1 SGHAT, CDR2 FQNNGV. This CDR3 is built from 14 residues. Trimming took off 5 bases at V and 6 bases at J, with 17 bases between the two ends. This CDR3 is CASSPPGKGVEQYF. Here the CDR3 DNA reads TGTGCCAGCAGCCCCCCCGGTAAAGGGGTCGAGCAGTACTTC.

The chain joins TRBV5-3 to TRBJ2-1; 8 positions match TRBD1. TRBV5-3 is labeled an ORF, and its function is uncertain. Trimming at V came to 4 bases and at J to 5 bases, leaving 8 bases not matched to a gene. The CDR3 covers 15 residues. The CDR3 nucleotides are TGTGCCAGAAGCCGTGGGACAGGAGAGGACAATGAGCAGTTCTTC. Translating gives CARSRGTGEDNEQFF.

Only a few counts were recorded for this clone. The chain couples TRBV19 to TRBJ1-1; the D is unclear. CDR3 length: 14 residues. The V end was cut by 7 bases, the J end by 1 base, with 13 bases between. CDR1 is LNHDA, CDR2 SQIVND, per germline (reference sequence). CDR3 coding DNA: TGTGCCAGTACCCTCGAGGGCCCGAACACTGAAGCTTTCTTT. This sequence encodes CASTLEGPNTEAFF.

The rearrangement links TRBV6-6 to TRBJ1-1; 7 positions agree with TRBD1. CDR1 and CDR2 from the germline V gene are MNHNY and SVGAGI (reference sequence). The CDR3 is 14 residues long. The J segment lost 1 base and the V segment lost 5 bases, leaving 4 bases of the junction unmatched. The DNA for the CDR3 is TGTGCCAGCAGTGGGGACAGTTCGAACACTGAAGCTTTCTTT. Amino acids: CASSGDSSNTEAFF.

The CDR3 nucleotides read TGTGCCAGCAGCTCAGATGGGGTATCCTACGAGCAGTACTTC. Amino acid sequence: CASSSDGVSYEQYF. The chain couples TRBV13 to TRBJ2-7; D ambiguous. The V end was cut by 4 bases, the J end by 1 base, with 11 bases between. Germline V lookup: CDR1 PRHDT, CDR2 FYEKMQ (reference sequence). The CDR3 extends over 14 amino acids.

V usage is TRBV27 and J usage is TRBJ2-1; the D is unclear. The CDR3 spans 11 residues. The germline CDR1 and CDR2 sequences are MNHEY and SMNVEV (reference sequence). Trimming shortened V by 4 bases and J by 13 bases, and 11 bases separated the two germline ends. The CDR3 bases are TGTGCCAGCAGTTCCCGGTGGGCTCAGTTCTTC. Its translation: CASSSRWAQFF.

This clone came up a few times. The chain uses TRBV6-5 and TRBJ1-1; TRBD1 matches at 7 bases. The CDR3 runs 13 residues. Germline values: CDR1 MNHEY, CDR2 SVGAGI. The trim removed 7 bases at V and 4 bases at J, leaving 6 bases unmatched. CDR3 residues: CASNRQGSTEAFF. The CDR3 nucleotides are TGTGCCAGCAACCGACAGGGTAGCACTGAAGCTTTCTTT.

CDR3 loop: CASSQDGGRRETQYF. The CDR3 DNA follows: TGCGCCAGCAGCCAAGATGGAGGGAGACGGGAGACCCAGTACTTC. The gene calls are TRBV4-1 and TRBJ2-5; perhaps TRBD2 as D (6 bases). The CDR3 totals 15 residues. Trimming took 0 bases from V and 5 from J, leaving 13 bases between them. The germline CDR1 and CDR2 sequences are MGHRA and YSYEKL.

This rearrangement joins TRBV7-2 to TRBJ2-5; no firm D call. From germline, CDR1 is SGHTA and CDR2 FQGNSA. V lost 2 bases and J 4 bases, leaving 14 bases between the germline ends. The CDR3 consists of 15 residues. The CDR3 sequence is CASSLRGGLVETQYF. For the CDR3, the DNA is TGTGCCAGCAGCTTACGAGGCGGCCTGGTAGAGACCCAGTACTTC.

V usage is TRBV19 and J usage is TRBJ1-2; TRBD1 is a possible D gene (5 bases). The germline V gene encodes CDR1 LNHDA and CDR2 SQIVND (reference sequence). V lost 7 bases, J lost 4 bases, and 13 bases lay in between. The CDR3 is 13 residues long. The CDR3 loop is CASNGGLGYGYTF. CDR3 in DNA: TGTGCCAGTAACGGGGGATTGGGCTATGGCTACACCTTC.

V is TRBV6-5 and J is TRBJ2-7, with 15 bases fitting TRBD2. This CDR3 has 15 amino acids. V shed 4 bases, J shed 4 bases, and the junction held 2 bases outside the gene matches. Germline CDR1 and CDR2: MNHEY and SVGAGI. Here the CDR3 reads CASSSGTSGGYEQYF. The DNA for the CDR3 is TGTGCCAGCAGTTCCGGGACTAGCGGGGGGTACGAGCAGTACTTC.

The chain employs TRBV6-5 and TRBJ2-7, with TRBD2 identical over 11 bases. V was pared by 7 bases and J by 3 bases, with 2 bases of the junction left unmatched. CDR3 size: 13 residues. Per germline, CDR1 MNHEY and CDR2 SVGAGI. The DNA for the CDR3 is TGTGCCAGCACAGGACTAGCGGGCTACGAGCAGTACTTC. Translation: CASTGLAGYEQYF.

CDR3 sequence reads: CSVWAQGSNTIYF. CDR3 DNA sequence: TGCAGCGTTTGGGCACAGGGGAGCAACACCATATATTTT. V is TRBV29-1 and J is TRBJ1-3; 7 nucleotides match TRBD1. The CDR3 loop spans 13 amino acids. V was pared by 5 bases and J by 7 bases, with 8 bases of the junction left unmatched. CDR1 SQVTM and CDR2 ANQGSEA come from the germline V gene. Full variable domain (remainder filled in from reference TRBV29-1 and TRBJ1-3): SAVISQKPSRDICQRGTSLTIQCQVDSQVTMMFWYRQQPGQSLTLIATANQGSEATYESGFVIDKFPISRPNLTFSTLTVSNMSPEDSSIYLCSVWAQGSNTIYFGEGSWLTVV.

The V call is TRBV19, the J call TRBJ1-1; 7 nucleotides match TRBD1. V lost 4 bases to trimming and J lost 2 bases; unmatched junction nucleotides: 4. CDR1 is LNHDA and CDR2 is SQIVND in the germline V gene (reference sequence). The CDR3 covers 14 residues. This CDR3 is CASSKRTGNTEAFF. Written as DNA, the CDR3 is TGTGCCAGTAGTAAACGGACAGGAAACACTGAAGCTTTCTTT.

The chain employs TRBV11-2 and TRBJ2-2, with a tentative D call TRBD2 (6 bases). The CDR3 is made up of 18 amino acids. Trimming shortened V by 0 bases and J by 6 bases, and 20 bases separated the two germline ends. The germline V gene encodes CDR1 SGHAT and CDR2 FQNNGV. In DNA, the CDR3 is TGTGCCAGCAGCTTAGACCCGGCCCGCGCGGGGAATGCCGGGGAGCTGTTTTTT. Protein sequence: CASSLDPARAGNAGELFF.

The chain has TRBV18 and TRBJ1-1, with TRBD1 as a possible D gene (5 bases). Trimming left V 3 bases short and J 1 base short, with 9 bases between. This CDR3 contains 14 residues. Looked up from germline, CDR1 is KGHSH and CDR2 is LQKENI. In nucleotides, the CDR3 is TGTGCCAGCTCACCTTCGGGGCCGAACACTGAAGCTTTCTTT. Translating it yields CASSPSGPNTEAFF.

This clone was picked up one time. The chain has TRBV19 and TRBJ2-7, with 9 bases aligning to TRBD2. Per the germline V gene, CDR1 is LNHDA and CDR2 is SQIVND (reference sequence). J gave up 9 bases and V 8 bases, and 5 bases lay outside the gene matches. The CDR3 is 11 residues long. In DNA, the CDR3 is TGTGCCAGTTCGGTAGCGGGGGTGCAGTACTTC. Protein product: CASSVAGVQYF. The full variable domain, with the rest looked up from reference TRBV19 and TRBJ2-7, is DGGITQSPKYLFRKEGQNVTLSCEQNLNHDAMYWYRQDPGQGLRLIYYSQIVNDFQKGDIAEGYSVSREKKESFPLTVTSAQKNPTAFYLCASSVAGVQYFGPGTRLTVT.

V usage is TRBV9 and J usage is TRBJ2-1; TRBD1 might be the D (5 bases). Germline loops: CDR1 SGDLS, CDR2 YYNGEE. V lost 1 base to trimming and J lost 4 bases, with 9 bases between them. This CDR3 has 14 residues. The CDR3, as DNA: TGTGCCAGCAGCGTACTACAGGATTACAATGAGCAGTTCTTC. Encoded protein: CASSVLQDYNEQFF.

A remark on this clone: Other nucleotide sequences in the sample specify the same CDR3. The genes are TRBV9 and TRBJ2-7; 8 bases fit TRBD2. J gave up 2 bases and V 0 bases, and 1 base lay outside the gene matches. Germline V gene sequence: CDR1 SGDLS, CDR2 YYNGEE. The CDR3 runs 14 residues. The DNA of the CDR3 is TGTGCCAGCAGCGTAGCGGGAGGGACCTACGAGCAGTACTTC. Translation: CASSVAGGTYEQYF.